The 2 T cell receptor beta chains below all came from one sample that was sequenced in a study of T-cell memory formation after mild COVID-19. TCRdb used MiXCR to reprocess the 5' RACE reads, holding one entry per CDR3 protein. The sample has about 360,000 distinct CDR3 sequences; roughly an eighth are singletons. The sequenced sample consisted of PBMCs or a T cell subset sorted from them (not recorded which). Source of these receptors: a man between 18 and 35 years old who had mild COVID-19 (a few samples of this study predate the infection). Cell type and time point are not known.

This clonotype was seen repeatedly, ten times or more. V gene TRBV28 combines with J gene TRBJ2-3; unclear D gene. The CDR3 is 14 amino acids. Germline V CDR1 and CDR2: MDHEN, SYDVKM. V was clipped by 6 bases and J by 0 bases, with 10 bases between them. The CDR3 DNA sequence: TGTGCCAGCAGCCCGGAGAGTAGCACAGATACGCAGTATTTT. This encodes CASSPESSTDTQYF.

This clonotype has just one count. This rearrangement joins TRBV28 to TRBJ2-4; D remains ambiguous. Per the germline V gene, CDR1 is MDHEN and CDR2 is SYDVKM. The V gene lost 8 bases and the J gene lost 2 bases, with 19 bases spanning the gap. There are 16 residues in the CDR3. The CDR3 here is CASEGRPRISKNIQYF. The CDR3 coding sequence is TGTGCCAGCGAAGGCCGGCCCCGGATTTCCAAAAACATTCAGTACTTC.